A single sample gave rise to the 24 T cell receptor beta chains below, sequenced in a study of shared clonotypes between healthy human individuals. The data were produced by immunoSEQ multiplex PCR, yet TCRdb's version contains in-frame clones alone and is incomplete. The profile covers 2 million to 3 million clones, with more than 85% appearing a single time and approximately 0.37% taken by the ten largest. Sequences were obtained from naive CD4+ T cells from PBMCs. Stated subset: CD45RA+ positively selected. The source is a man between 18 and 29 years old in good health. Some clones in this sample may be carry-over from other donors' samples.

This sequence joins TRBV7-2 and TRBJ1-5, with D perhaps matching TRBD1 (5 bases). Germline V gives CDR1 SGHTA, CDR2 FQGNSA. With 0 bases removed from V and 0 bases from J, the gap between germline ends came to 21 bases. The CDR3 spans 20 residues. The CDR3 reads CASSLAMIRERGTSNQPQHF. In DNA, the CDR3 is TGTGCCAGCAGCTTAGCGATGATTCGGGAGAGGGGCACTAGCAATCAGCCCCAGCATTTT. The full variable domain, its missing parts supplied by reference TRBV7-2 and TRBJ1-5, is GAGVSQSPSNKVTEKGKDVELRCDPISGHTALYWYRQSLGQGLEFLIYFQGNSAPDKSGLPSDRFSAERTGGSVSTLTIQRTQQEDSAVYLCASSLAMIRERGTSNQPQHFGDGTRLSIL.

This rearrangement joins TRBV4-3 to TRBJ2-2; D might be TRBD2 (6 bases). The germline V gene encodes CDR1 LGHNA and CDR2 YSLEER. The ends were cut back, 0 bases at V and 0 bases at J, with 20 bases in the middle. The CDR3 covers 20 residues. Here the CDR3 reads CASSQDPRGGVLANTGELFF. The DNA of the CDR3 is TGCGCCAGCAGCCAAGATCCGCGGGGAGGAGTACTAGCGAACACCGGGGAGCTGTTTTTT.

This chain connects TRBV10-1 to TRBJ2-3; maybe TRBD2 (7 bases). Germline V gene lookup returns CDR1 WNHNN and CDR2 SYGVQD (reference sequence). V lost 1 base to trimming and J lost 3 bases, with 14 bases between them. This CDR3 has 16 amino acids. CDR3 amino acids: CASSEWRGLGTDTQYF. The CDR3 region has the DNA TGCGCCAGCAGTGAGTGGCGGGGGCTGGGTACAGATACGCAGTATTTT.

CDR3 in amino acids: CASSTGLAGGGETQYF. The CDR3 nucleotides are TGCGCCAGCAGCACAGGACTAGCGGGAGGGGGAGAGACCCAGTACTTC. This chain links TRBV5-1 with TRBJ2-5; 15 nucleotides line up with TRBD2. V was clipped by 4 bases and J by 4 bases; unmatched bases: 5. Germline V gives CDR1 SGHRS, CDR2 YFSETQ. The CDR3 extends over 16 amino acids.

CDR3 amino acids: CASSRESGNEQFF. DNA for the CDR3: TGTGCCAGTAGTCGGGAGTCTGGCAATGAGCAGTTCTTC. The genes are TRBV19 and TRBJ2-1, with a possible D match to TRBD2 (6 bases). CDR3 length: 13 amino acids. Per germline, CDR1 LNHDA and CDR2 SQIVND (reference sequence). The V gene lost 5 bases and the J gene lost 6 bases, with 11 bases spanning the gap.

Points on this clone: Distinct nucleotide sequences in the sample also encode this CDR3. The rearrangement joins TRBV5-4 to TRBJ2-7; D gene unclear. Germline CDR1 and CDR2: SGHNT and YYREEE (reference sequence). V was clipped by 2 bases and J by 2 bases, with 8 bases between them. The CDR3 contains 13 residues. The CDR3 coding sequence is TGTGCCAGCAGCTTACGCGGCGCCTACGAGCAGTACTTC. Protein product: CASSLRGAYEQYF.

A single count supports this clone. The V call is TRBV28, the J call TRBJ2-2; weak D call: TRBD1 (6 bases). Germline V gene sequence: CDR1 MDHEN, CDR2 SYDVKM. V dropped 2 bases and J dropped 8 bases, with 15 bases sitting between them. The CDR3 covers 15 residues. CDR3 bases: TGTGCCAGCAGTTTAAGGGGGACCGCACTAGGGGAGCTGTTTTTT. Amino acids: CASSLRGTALGELFF.

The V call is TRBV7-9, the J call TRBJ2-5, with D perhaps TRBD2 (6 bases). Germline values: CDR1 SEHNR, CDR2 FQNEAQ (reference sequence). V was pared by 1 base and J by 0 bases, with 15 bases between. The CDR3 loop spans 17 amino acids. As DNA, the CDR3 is TGTGCCAGCAGCTTAGGGAGGCGGGACTGGTACCAAGAGACCCAGTACTTC. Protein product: CASSLGRRDWYQETQYF.

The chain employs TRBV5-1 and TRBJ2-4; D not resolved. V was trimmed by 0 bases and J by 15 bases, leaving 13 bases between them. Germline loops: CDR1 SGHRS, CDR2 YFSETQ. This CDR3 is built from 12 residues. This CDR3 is CASSLDGTHRYF. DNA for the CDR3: TGCGCCAGCAGCTTGGACGGTACTCATCGGTACTTC.

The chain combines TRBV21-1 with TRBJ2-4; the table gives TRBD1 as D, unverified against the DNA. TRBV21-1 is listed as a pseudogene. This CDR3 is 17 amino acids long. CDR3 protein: CASSKRESSGQTDIQYF. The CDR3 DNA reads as TGTGCCAGCAGCAAAAGAGAGAGCTCGGGACAGACGGACATTCAGTACTTC.

The CDR3 sequence: CASSPSVPRLGEQYF. CDR3 nucleotides: TGTGCCAGCAGCCCCTCGGTCCCCCGGCTGGGCGAGCAGTACTTC. The rearrangement uses TRBV14 and TRBJ2-7, with D hard to call. V was trimmed by 4 bases and J by 6 bases, leaving 19 bases between them. The CDR3 is 15 residues long. The germline V gene encodes CDR1 SGHDN and CDR2 FVKESK.

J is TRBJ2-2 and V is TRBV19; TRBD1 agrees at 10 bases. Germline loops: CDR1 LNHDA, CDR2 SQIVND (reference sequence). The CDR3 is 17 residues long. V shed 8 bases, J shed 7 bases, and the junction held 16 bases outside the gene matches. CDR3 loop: CASYGTGVPWMGGELFF. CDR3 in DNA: TGTGCCAGTTACGGGACAGGGGTCCCCTGGATGGGCGGGGAGCTGTTTTTT.

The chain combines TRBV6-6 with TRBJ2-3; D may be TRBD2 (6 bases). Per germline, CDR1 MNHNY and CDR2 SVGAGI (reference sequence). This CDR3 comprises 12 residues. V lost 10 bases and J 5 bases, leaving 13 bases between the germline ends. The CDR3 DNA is TGTGCCACCACCGGGGGTAGAGATACGCAGTATTTT. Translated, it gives CATTGGRDTQYF.

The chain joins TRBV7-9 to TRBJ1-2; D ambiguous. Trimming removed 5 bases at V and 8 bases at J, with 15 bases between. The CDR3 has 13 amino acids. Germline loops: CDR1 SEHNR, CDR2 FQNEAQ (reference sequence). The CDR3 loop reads CASSLWEGDGYTF. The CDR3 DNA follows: TGTGCCAGCAGCCTCTGGGAGGGTGACGGCTACACCTTC.

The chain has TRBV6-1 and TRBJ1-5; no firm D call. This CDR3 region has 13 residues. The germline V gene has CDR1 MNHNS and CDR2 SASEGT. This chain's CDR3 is CGTLPNSNQPQHF. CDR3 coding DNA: TGTGGGACCCTTCCGAATAGTAATCAGCCCCAGCATTTT.

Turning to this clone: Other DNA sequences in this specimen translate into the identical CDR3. This CDR3 is CASSSGGNYGYTF. In DNA, the CDR3 is TGTGCCAGCAGTTCTGGCGGGAACTATGGCTACACCTTC. This sequence joins TRBV28 and TRBJ1-2; D is undetermined. This CDR3 is 13 amino acids long. The ends were cut back, 4 bases at V and 2 bases at J, with 8 bases in the middle. Germline lookup yields CDR1 MDHEN and CDR2 SYDVKM.

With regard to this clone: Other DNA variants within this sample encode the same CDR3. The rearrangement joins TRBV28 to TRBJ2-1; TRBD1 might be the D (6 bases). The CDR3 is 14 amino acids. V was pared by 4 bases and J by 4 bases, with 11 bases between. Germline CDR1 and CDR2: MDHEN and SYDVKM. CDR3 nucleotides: TGTGCCAGCAGTTACCGGGACACTTACAATGAGCAGTTCTTC. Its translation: CASSYRDTYNEQFF.

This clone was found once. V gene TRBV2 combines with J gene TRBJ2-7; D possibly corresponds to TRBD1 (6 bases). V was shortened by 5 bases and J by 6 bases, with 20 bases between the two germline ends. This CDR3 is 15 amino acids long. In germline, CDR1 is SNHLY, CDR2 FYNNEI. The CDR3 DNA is TGTGCCAGCAGTAACCTGAGGGGGTCTGCTAGCGAGCAGTACTTC. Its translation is CASSNLRGSASEQYF. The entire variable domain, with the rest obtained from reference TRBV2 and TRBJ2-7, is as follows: EPEVTQTPSHQVTQMGQEVILRCVPISNHLYFYWYRQILGQKVEFLVSFYNNEISEKSEIFDDQFSVERPDGSNFTLKIRSTKLEDSAMYFCASSNLRGSASEQYFGPGTRLTVT.

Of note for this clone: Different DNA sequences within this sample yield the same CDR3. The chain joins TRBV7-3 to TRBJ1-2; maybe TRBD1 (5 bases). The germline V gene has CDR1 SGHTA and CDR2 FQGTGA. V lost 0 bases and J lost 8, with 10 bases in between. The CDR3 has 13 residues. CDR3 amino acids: CASSLTGGGGYTF. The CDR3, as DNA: TGTGCCAGCAGCTTAACGGGTGGGGGAGGCTACACCTTC.

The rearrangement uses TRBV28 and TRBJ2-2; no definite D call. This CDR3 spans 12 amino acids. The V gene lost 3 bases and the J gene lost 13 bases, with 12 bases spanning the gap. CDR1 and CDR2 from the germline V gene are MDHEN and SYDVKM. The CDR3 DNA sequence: TGTGCCAGCAGTTTTGAGACTTTTGGGCTGTTTTTT. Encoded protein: CASSFETFGLFF.

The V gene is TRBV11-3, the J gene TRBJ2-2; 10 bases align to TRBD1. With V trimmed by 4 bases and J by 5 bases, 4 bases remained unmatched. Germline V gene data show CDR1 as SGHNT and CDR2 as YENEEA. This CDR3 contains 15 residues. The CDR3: CASSSRDRGTGELFF. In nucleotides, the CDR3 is TGTGCCAGCAGCTCCCGGGACAGGGGAACCGGGGAGCTGTTTTTT. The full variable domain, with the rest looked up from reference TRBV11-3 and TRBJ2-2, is EAGVVQSPRYKIIEKKQPVAFWCNPISGHNTLYWYLQNLGQGPELLIRYENEEAVDDSQLPKDRFSAERLKGVDSTLKIQPAELGDSAVYLCASSSRDRGTGELFFGEGSRLTVL.

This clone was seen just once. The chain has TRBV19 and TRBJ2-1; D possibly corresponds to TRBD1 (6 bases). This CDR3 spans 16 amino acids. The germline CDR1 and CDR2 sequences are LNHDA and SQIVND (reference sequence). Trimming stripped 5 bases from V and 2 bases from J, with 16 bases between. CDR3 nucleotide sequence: TGTGCCAGTAGTGGGCGAACAGGGACCACCTACAATGAGCAGTTCTTC. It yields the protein CASSGRTGTTYNEQFF.

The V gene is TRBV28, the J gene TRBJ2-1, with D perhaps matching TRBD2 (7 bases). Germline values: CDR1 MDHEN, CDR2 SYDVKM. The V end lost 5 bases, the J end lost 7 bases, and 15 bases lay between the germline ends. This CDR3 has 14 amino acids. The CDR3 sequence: CASSGRGEWNEQFF. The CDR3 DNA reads TGTGCCAGCAGTGGGAGGGGGGAGTGGAATGAGCAGTTCTTC.

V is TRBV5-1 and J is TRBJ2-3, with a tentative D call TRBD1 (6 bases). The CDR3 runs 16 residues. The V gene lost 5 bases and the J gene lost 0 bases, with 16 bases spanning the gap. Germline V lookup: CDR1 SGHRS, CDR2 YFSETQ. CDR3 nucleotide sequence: TGCGCCAGCAGGGCAGGGGCCACTTCTAGCACAGATACGCAGTATTTT. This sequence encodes CASRAGATSSTDTQYF.